A selection of T cell receptor beta chains follows, all from one sample in a study of identical twins. In TCRdb, the 5' RACE reads were re-called with MiXCR into one record per CDR3 protein. The sample carries 450,000 or so distinct CDR3 sequences, less than 20% recorded once. Material: naive T cells sorted from blood. Every receptor here comes from a man aged 45-65 years in good health. Each CDR3 is given with its conserved first and last residue. The order of the fields is clone size, D gene, V gene, J gene, CDR3 DNA, CDR3 protein. A D gene is named only where the DNA matches it firmly. A row's size may be missing; if present it is once, few, many or a size class.

size: -; D: -; V: TRBV3-1; J: TRBJ2-3; DNA: TGTGCCAGCAGCCGCACACAAGGAGTGGATACGCAGTATTTT; CDR3: CASSRTQGVDTQYF
size: few; D: TRBD1; V: TRBV10-3; J: TRBJ2-2; DNA: TGTGCCATCAGTGCGGGACAGGGAAATACCGGGGAGCTGTTTTTT; CDR3: CAISAGQGNTGELFF
size: many; D: -; V: TRBV12-3/TRBV12-4; J: TRBJ2-1; DNA: TGTGCCAGCAGTTTAGCGGGGGGGCAGGGTGAGCAGTTCTTC; CDR3: CASSLAGGQGEQFF
size: few; D: TRBD1; V: TRBV7-2; J: TRBJ2-1; DNA: TGTGCCAGCAGCGTGAACAGGGGCAATGAGCAGTTCTTC; CDR3: CASSVNRGNEQFF
size: many; D: TRBD1; V: TRBV20-1; J: TRBJ2-7; DNA: TGCAGTGCTAGACCGGACAGGGCCTCCTACGAGCAGTACTTC; CDR3: CSARPDRASYEQYF
size: many; D: TRBD2; V: TRBV6-5; J: TRBJ2-1; DNA: TGTGCCAGCAGTTTCTATTTAACTAGCGACTCCTACAATGAGCAGTTCTTC; CDR3: CASSFYLTSDSYNEQFF
size: many; D: -; V: TRBV7-9; J: TRBJ1-2; DNA: TGTGCCAGCAGCTGGGAAGACAGACACACCTTCTATGGCTACACCTTC; CDR3: CASSWEDRHTFYGYTF
size: few; D: -; V: TRBV3-1; J: TRBJ1-2; DNA: TGTGCCAGCAGCCAAGATTTTCTGGGACACTATGGCTACACCTTC; CDR3: CASSQDFLGHYGYTF
size: -; D: TRBD1; V: TRBV3-1; J: TRBJ1-4; DNA: TGTGCCAGCAGCTCGACAGGGAAGGGAGAAAAACTGTTTTTT; CDR3: CASSSTGKGEKLFF
size: -; D: -; V: TRBV20-1; J: TRBJ2-1; DNA: TGCAGTGCTAGAGATAAAGCGCCGAGGGCCTACAATGAGCAGTTCTTC; CDR3: CSARDKAPRAYNEQFF
size: many; D: -; V: TRBV10-3; J: TRBJ1-2; DNA: TGTGCCATCAGTGAGCCGGTCTCGTCTAACTATGGCTACACCTTC; CDR3: CAISEPVSSNYGYTF
size: few; D: -; V: TRBV20-1; J: TRBJ1-2; DNA: TGCAGTGCTATTAGACAGCGCCTCTATGGCTACACCTTC; CDR3: CSAIRQRLYGYTF
size: many; D: -; V: TRBV27; J: TRBJ1-1; DNA: TGTGCCAGCAGTTTGACAGAGAACACTGAAGCTTTCTTT; CDR3: CASSLTENTEAFF
size: few; D: -; V: TRBV28; J: TRBJ2-7; DNA: TGTGCCAGCAGTTTGGCCTCTAGCGTCCCCACCTACGAGCAGTACTTC; CDR3: CASSLASSVPTYEQYF
size: -; D: TRBD2; V: TRBV20-1; J: TRBJ2-7; DNA: TGCAGTGCTAGACTAGTAGCGGGAGCTGTGTCCTACGAGCAGTACTTC; CDR3: CSARLVAGAVSYEQYF
size: once; D: -; V: TRBV2; J: TRBJ2-3; DNA: TGTGCCAGCAGGACGGGGGGCAGTGGCACAGATACGCAGTATTTT; CDR3: CASRTGGSGTDTQYF
size: -; D: -; V: TRBV12-3/TRBV12-4; J: TRBJ2-7; DNA: TGTGCCACCCGTAATATGTGGGACGACGAGCAGTACTTC; CDR3: CATRNMWDDEQYF
size: few; D: -; V: TRBV7-2; J: TRBJ2-3; DNA: TGTGCCAGCAGCTTAGCGGGGGACCAGTATTTT; CDR3: CASSLAGDQYF
size: few; D: -; V: TRBV4-2; J: TRBJ1-5; DNA: TGTGCCAGCAGCCAAGGGCAGTATAGCAATCAGCCCCAGCATTTT; CDR3: CASSQGQYSNQPQHF
size: many; D: -; V: TRBV4-3; J: TRBJ1-1; DNA: TGCGCCAGCAGCCAAGAGGGGATAAACACTGAAGCTTTCTTT; CDR3: CASSQEGINTEAFF
size: many; D: TRBD1; V: TRBV5-1; J: TRBJ1-2; DNA: TGCGCCAGCAGCTTCTCGGGACAGAACTATGGCTACACCTTC; CDR3: CASSFSGQNYGYTF
size: -; D: -; V: TRBV4-1; J: TRBJ2-3; DNA: TGCGCCAGCAGCCAGATGGGCACAGATACGCAGTATTTT; CDR3: CASSQMGTDTQYF
size: few; D: -; V: TRBV15; J: TRBJ2-5; DNA: TGTGCCACCAGCAGAGATCCAGGGCTTAAGACCCAGTACTTC; CDR3: CATSRDPGLKTQYF
size: few; D: -; V: TRBV12-3/TRBV12-4; J: TRBJ1-1; DNA: TGTGCCAGCACCCCTATCGAGCGGTTGGCTTTCTTT; CDR3: CASTPIERLAFF
size: many; D: -; V: TRBV12-3/TRBV12-4; J: TRBJ1-6; DNA: TGTGCCAGCAGCTACCGTAATTCACCCCTCCACTTT; CDR3: CASSYRNSPLHF
size: once; D: -; V: TRBV7-9; J: TRBJ1-1; DNA: TGTGCCAGCAGCTTAGTCTTAATTGAAGCTTTCTTT; CDR3: CASSLVLIEAFF
size: few; D: -; V: TRBV7-8; J: TRBJ2-1; DNA: TGTGCCAGCAGCTCCCGGGACCGACTAAATGAGCAGTTCTTC; CDR3: CASSSRDRLNEQFF
size: -; D: -; V: TRBV6-5; J: TRBJ1-2; DNA: TGTGCCAGCAGTTTGCGAAACTCCGGACAGTGGGTCTATGGCTACACCTTC; CDR3: CASSLRNSGQWVYGYTF
size: -; D: -; V: TRBV7-8; J: TRBJ2-7; DNA: TGTGCCAGCAGCGCAGCCGTGCCCTACGAGCAGTACTTC; CDR3: CASSAAVPYEQYF
size: -; D: -; V: TRBV7-2; J: TRBJ2-1; DNA: TGTGCCAGCAACCCGCCGGGTATGACCTACAATGAGCAGTTCTTC; CDR3: CASNPPGMTYNEQFF
size: many; D: TRBD2; V: TRBV7-9; J: TRBJ2-2; DNA: TGTGCCAGCAGCTTTCTAGCGGGGGGGCCTTTCGGCGGGGAGCTGTTTTTT; CDR3: CASSFLAGGPFGGELFF
size: -; D: -; V: TRBV20-1; J: TRBJ2-7; DNA: TGCAGTGCTAGGGAATCCTACGAGCAGTACTTC; CDR3: CSARESYEQYF
size: few; D: -; V: TRBV7-2; J: TRBJ2-4; DNA: TGTGCCAGCAGCGACACCGGGACATTAGCCAAAAACATTCAGTACTTC; CDR3: CASSDTGTLAKNIQYF
size: few; D: -; V: TRBV4-2; J: TRBJ1-5; DNA: TGTGCCAGCAGCCTAGACAGATGGAATCAGCCCCAGCATTTT; CDR3: CASSLDRWNQPQHF
size: -; D: -; V: TRBV5-1; J: TRBJ1-2; DNA: TGCGCCAGCAGCCCCAGGACAGTGCCTAACTATGGCTACACCTTC; CDR3: CASSPRTVPNYGYTF
size: -; D: TRBD2; V: TRBV5-1; J: TRBJ2-5; DNA: TGCGCCAGCAGCTTGGGTCCGGGAGGTGGAGAGACCCAGTACTTC; CDR3: CASSLGPGGGETQYF